The present TCR beta chain was sequenced within a study of beta chain features in type 1 diabetes. Reverse transcription of all isolated RNA meant that expressed TCRB transcripts were sequenced. TCRdb's copy holds only in-frame clones and misses some; the assay was immunoSEQ multiplex PCR. This table holds approximately 160,000 clones, approximately 9.1% found once. CDR1 and CDR2 (germline): MNHEY, SMNVEV (reference sequence). The CDR3 has 12 amino acids. V lost 4 bases and J 5 bases, leaving 6 bases between the germline ends. The chain is built from TRBV27 and TRBJ1-5; D gene ambiguous. Specimen: central memory CD4+ T cells from blood. The clonotype was recovered from a woman aged 18 to 35 in good health. The CDR3 DNA is TGTGCCAGCAGTTACCAGGATCAGCCCCAGCATTTT. As protein: CASSYQDQPQHF.